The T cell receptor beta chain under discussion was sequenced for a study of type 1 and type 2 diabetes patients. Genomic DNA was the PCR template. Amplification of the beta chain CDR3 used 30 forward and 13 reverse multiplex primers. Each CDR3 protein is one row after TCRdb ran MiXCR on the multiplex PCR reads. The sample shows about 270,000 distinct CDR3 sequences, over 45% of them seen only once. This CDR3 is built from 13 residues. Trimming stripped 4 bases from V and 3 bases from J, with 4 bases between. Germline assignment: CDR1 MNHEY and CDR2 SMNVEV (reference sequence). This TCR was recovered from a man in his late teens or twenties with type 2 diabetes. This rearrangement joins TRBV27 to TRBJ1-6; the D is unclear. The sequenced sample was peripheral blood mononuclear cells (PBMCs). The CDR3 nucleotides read TGTGCCAGCAGTTCCCACTATAATTCACCCCTCCACTTT. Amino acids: CASSSHYNSPLHF.